Listed below are T cell receptor beta chains from one sample, sequenced in a study of human T cells and chemical hapten exposure. TCRdb redid the calling of the RACE reads with MiXCR, one entry per CDR3 protein. Here the sample spans a few hundred thousand distinct CDR3 sequences, 5% to 6.5% being singletons. The starting material was whole blood, obtained in connection with sensitization to the hapten diphenylcyclopropenone (DPC). The receptors were sampled from a young woman with alopecia areata. Some clones in this sample may be carry-over from other donors' samples. The CDR3 runs from the conserved cysteine through the conserved F or W. Each record gives: D gene, J gene, clone size, V gene, CDR3 DNA, CDR3 protein. A D gene is named only where the DNA matches it firmly. Clone size, where shown, is once, few, many, or a class for clones that have expanded.

. TRBJ2-3 many TRBV9 TGTGCCAGCAGCGTGGGGGGTATAAGCACAGATACGCAGTATTTT CASSVGGISTDTQYF
. TRBJ2-7 few TRBV7-2 TGTGCCAGCAGCTTAGTAGGTCTCGATTACGAGCAGTACTTC CASSLVGLDYEQYF
. TRBJ1-1 . TRBV2 TGTGCCAGCAGGGGCTCCTCCGGCACTGAAGCTTTCTTT CASRGSSGTEAFF
TRBD1 TRBJ1-1 . TRBV5-5 TGTGCCAGCAGCCGCATTAGACAGGGCGGCACTGAAGCTTTCTTT CASSRIRQGGTEAFF
TRBD1 TRBJ2-1 . TRBV5-6 TGTGCCAGCAGCTGGACAGGGGTAGATGAGCAGTTCTTC CASSWTGVDEQFF
. TRBJ1-1 . TRBV6-5 TGTGCCAGCAGTTACTCCACGGACACGATCAACACTGAAGCTTTCTTT CASSYSTDTINTEAFF
TRBD1 TRBJ1-2 . TRBV6-2/TRBV6-3 TGTGCCAGCAGAGATCCTGGACAGGGCCGCCACACCTTC CASRDPGQGRHTF
. TRBJ1-1 . TRBV6-1 TGTGCCAGCAGTGAAGATCTGGGCGGTCAGAACACTGAAGCTTTCTTT CASSEDLGGQNTEAFF
TRBD1 TRBJ1-2 few TRBV3-1 TGTGCCAGCAGCCAAGATGAATGGACAGGCCCGGGGGGCTACACCTTC CASSQDEWTGPGGYTF
TRBD2 TRBJ2-7 . TRBV6-2/TRBV6-3 TGTGCCAGCAGACTCCCCGGGGGGTCCTACGAGCAGTACTTC CASRLPGGSYEQYF
TRBD1 TRBJ2-7 many TRBV3-1 TGTGCCAGCAGCGGGAGACAGGGGGGCGAGCAGTACTTC CASSGRQGGEQYF